The clone carrying this TCR beta chain showed up many times. Its target is unknown. This sample was included in a study of T cells in Graves' hyperthyroidism and ophthalmopathy. On the study more broadly: Peripheral blood was drawn at first diagnosis, prior to all treatment.

Authors of the study amplified TCR beta CDR3 regions from RNA transcripts. With the HTBI primer set, the TCR CDR3 went through a first round of RT-PCR. TCRdb re-called the multiplex PCR reads through MiXCR, storing one row per CDR3 protein. This sample has roughly 290,000 distinct CDR3 sequences, with approximately 12% found just once. Study-level points and caveats: Blood also carried most thyroid clonotypes expanded above 0.001. Ophthalmopathy was model-predicted a median roughly 6.2 months pre-onset.

The TCR comes from a woman in her twenties or thirties with Graves' hyperthyroidism that later progressed to Graves' ophthalmopathy. The sample comprised blood.

The CDR3 here is CASSHWGPPGSYEQYF. The CDR3 DNA reads TGTGCCAGCAGCCATTGGGGACCACCGGGCTCCTACGAGCAGTACTTC. The chain couples TRBV6-2 or TRBV6-3 to TRBJ2-7; D is possibly TRBD1 or TRBD2 (5 bases each). The V gene's germline CDR1 is MNHEY and CDR2 SVGEGT. The CDR3 is 16 amino acids. V was pared by 6 bases and J by 0 bases, with 18 bases between.